This T cell receptor beta chain was documented in a study of molecular identifiers for immune sequencing clone quantification. The CDR3 is 15 residues long. J was trimmed by 3 bases and V by 1 base; bases with no gene match: 6. CDR1 is MNHNS and CDR2 is SASEGT in the germline V gene. RNA fractions of 10%, 30% or 50% and about 19,000 to 1,000,000 sorted cells were the source of naive CD8 libraries. Each CDR3 protein gets one entry after TCRdb re-called the PCR reads with MiXCR. The data contain approximately 680,000 distinct CDR3 sequences, about 25% of them singletons. There are many counts of this clonotype.

Source material: naive CD8+ T cells from blood, with Jurkat cell RNA spiked in. Stated subset: FACS-sorted CD8+CD4-CCR7+CD45RA+ naive T cells. The source is a human donor in good health. Some libraries in this study had Jurkat cell RNA spiked in. The gene calls are TRBV6-1 and TRBJ2-7; 7 bases match TRBD1. CDR3 sequence (DNA): TGTGCCAGCAGTGAAGGTACAGGGGCGAACTACGAGCAGTACTTC. Its protein is CASSEGTGANYEQYF.